This TCR beta chain was sequenced during a study of blood T cell repertoires in COVID-19. Background on the study: Material from acute and convalescent COVID-19 was sourced from the United States, Italy and Spain.

This clone has just one count. Per the original data handling: Scientists estimated how many nucleated cells there were by amplifying reference gene primers. Sequencing was performed with immunoSEQ multiplex PCR; in TCRdb, only in-frame clones are kept and a portion is missing. V and J calls and clone size are given by that table; D and trimming were obtained from the DNA. The sample shows roughly 250,000 clones, 86% of them seen only once. CDR1 is LGHDT and CDR2 is YNNKEL in the germline V gene (reference sequence). The V gene lost 4 bases and the J gene lost 8 bases, with 20 bases spanning the gap. There are 15 residues in the CDR3. Participant age was about 18 to 89 years, and participants resided in approximately 24 US areas. Clinical history as reported by participants underpinned cohort assignment.

This rearrangement joins TRBV3-1 (or the pseudogene TRBV3-2) to TRBJ1-2, with D perhaps TRBD1 (5 bases). The source of this sequence is a woman aged 40-49 years with acute COVID-19. Sequencing used PBMCs or T cells enriched from blood (not recorded which). The CDR3 is CASSPEAGSVSGYTF. The CDR3 DNA reads TGTGCCAGCAGCCCCGAGGCAGGGTCGGTATCGGGCTACACCTTC.